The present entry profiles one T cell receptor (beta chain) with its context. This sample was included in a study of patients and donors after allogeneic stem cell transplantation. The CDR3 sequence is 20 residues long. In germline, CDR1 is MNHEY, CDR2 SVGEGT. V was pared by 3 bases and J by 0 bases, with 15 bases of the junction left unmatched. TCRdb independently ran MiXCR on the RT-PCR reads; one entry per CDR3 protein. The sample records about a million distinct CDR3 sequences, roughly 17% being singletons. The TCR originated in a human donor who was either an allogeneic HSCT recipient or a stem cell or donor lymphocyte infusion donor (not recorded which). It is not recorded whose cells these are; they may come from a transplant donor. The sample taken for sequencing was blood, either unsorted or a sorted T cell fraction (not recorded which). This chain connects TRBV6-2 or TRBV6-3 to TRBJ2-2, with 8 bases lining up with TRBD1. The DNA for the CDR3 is TGTGCCAGCAGTTATCAGGGGGCATATCAATTTTCCCCGAACACCGGGGAGCTGTTTTTT. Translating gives CASSYQGAYQFSPNTGELFF.